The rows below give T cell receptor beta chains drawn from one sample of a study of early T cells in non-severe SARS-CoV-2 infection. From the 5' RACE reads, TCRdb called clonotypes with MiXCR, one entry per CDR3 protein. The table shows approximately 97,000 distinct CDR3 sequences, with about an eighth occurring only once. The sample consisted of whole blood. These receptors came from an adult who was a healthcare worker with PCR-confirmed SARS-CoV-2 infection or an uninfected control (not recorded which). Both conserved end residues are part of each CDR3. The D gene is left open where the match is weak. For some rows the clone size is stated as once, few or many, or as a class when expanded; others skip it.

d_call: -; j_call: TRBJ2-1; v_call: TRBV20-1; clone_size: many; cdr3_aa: CSASTRGEQFF; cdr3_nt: TGCAGTGCTAGCACTAGAGGTGAGCAGTTCTTC
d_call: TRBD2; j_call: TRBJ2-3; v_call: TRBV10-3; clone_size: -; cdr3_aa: CAIKTSGHTDTQYF; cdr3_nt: TGTGCCATCAAGACTAGCGGACACACAGATACGCAGTATTTT
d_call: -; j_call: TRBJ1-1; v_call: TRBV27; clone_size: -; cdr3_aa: CASSFDPNTEAFF; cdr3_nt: TGTGCCAGCAGTTTCGATCCTAACACTGAAGCTTTCTTT
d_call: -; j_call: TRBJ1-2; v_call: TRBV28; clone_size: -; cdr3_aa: CASSLSQGFFGYTF; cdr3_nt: TGTGCCAGCAGTTTATCGCAGGGTTTCTTTGGCTACACCTTC
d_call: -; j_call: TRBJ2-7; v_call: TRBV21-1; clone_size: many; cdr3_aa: CASSPSAGFTYEQYF; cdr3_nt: TGTGCCAGCAGCCCTTCCGCAGGGTTCACCTACGAGCAGTACTTC
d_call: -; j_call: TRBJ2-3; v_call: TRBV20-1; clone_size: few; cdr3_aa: CSASVWQESSTDTQYF; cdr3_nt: TGCAGTGCTAGCGTTTGGCAGGAATCTAGCACAGATACGCAGTATTTT
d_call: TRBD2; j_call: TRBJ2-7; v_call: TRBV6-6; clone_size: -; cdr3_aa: CASKRESYEQYF; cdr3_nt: TGTGCCAGCAAGCGGGAGTCCTACGAGCAGTACTTC
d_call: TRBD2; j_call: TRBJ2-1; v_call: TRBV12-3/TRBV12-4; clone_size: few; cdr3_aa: CASSRTSREQFF; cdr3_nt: TGTGCCAGCAGTCGGACTAGCAGAGAGCAGTTCTTC
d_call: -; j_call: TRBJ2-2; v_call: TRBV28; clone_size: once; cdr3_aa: CASRTSGFTGELFF; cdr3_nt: TGTGCGTCACGGACATCCGGTTTCACCGGGGAGCTGTTTTTT
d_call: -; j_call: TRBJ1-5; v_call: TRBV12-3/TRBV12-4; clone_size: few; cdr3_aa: CASSLTGLSPQHF; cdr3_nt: TGTGCCAGCAGTCTCACAGGACTATCGCCCCAGCATTTT
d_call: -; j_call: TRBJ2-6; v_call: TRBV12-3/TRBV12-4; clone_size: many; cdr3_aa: CASTTGRGANVLTF; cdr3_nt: TGTGCCAGCACCACAGGGCGGGGGGCCAACGTCCTGACTTTC
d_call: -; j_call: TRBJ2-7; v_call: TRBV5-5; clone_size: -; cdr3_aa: CASSLSAYEQYF; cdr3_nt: TGTGCCAGCAGCTTATCTGCTTACGAGCAGTACTTC
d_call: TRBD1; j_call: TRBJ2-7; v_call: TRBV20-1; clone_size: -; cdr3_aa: CSAKTGPSYEQYF; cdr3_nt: TGCAGTGCCAAGACAGGGCCTTCCTACGAGCAGTACTTC
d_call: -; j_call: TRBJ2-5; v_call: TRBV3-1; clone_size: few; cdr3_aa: CASSSLDRKTQYF; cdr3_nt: TGTGCCAGCAGCAGCCTGGACAGAAAGACCCAGTACTTC
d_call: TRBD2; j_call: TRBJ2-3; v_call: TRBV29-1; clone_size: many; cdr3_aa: CSVPTSPIDTQYF; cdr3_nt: TGCAGCGTGCCGACTAGCCCAATAGATACGCAGTATTTT
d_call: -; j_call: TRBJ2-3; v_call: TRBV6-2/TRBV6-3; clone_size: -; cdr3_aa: CASSSPQSTDTQYF; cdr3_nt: TGTGCCAGCTCTAGCCCCCAAAGCACAGATACGCAGTATTTT
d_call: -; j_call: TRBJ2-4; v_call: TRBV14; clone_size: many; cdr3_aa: CASSFGKNIQYF; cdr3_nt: TGTGCCAGCAGCTTTGGCAAAAACATTCAGTACTTC
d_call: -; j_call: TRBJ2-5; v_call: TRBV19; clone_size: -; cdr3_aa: CASRGGETQYF; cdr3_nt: TGTGCCAGTCGCGGAGGGGAGACCCAGTACTTC
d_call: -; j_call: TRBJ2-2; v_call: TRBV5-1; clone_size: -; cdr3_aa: CASSRDTETGELFF; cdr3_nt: TGCGCCAGCAGCCGGGACACGGAGACCGGGGAGCTGTTTTTT
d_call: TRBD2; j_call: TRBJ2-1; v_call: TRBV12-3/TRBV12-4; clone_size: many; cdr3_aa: CASSTAGTSGEQFF; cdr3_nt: TGTGCCAGCAGTACAGCCGGGACTAGCGGCGAGCAGTTCTTC
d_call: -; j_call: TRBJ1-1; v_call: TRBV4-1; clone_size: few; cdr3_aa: CASSQDSGSTEAFF; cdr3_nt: TGCGCCAGCAGCCAAGATTCCGGGTCAACTGAAGCTTTCTTT
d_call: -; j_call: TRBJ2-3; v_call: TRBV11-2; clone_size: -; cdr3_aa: CASSREVPTQYF; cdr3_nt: TGTGCCAGCAGCCGTGAAGTACCTACGCAGTATTTT
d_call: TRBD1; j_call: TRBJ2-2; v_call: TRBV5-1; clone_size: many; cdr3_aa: CASSSGGDPGELFF; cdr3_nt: TGCGCCAGCAGCTCAGGGGGCGATCCCGGGGAGCTGTTTTTT
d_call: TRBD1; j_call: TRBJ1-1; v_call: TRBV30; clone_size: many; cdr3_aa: CAWTGWMEDRGPGDTEAFF; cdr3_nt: TGTGCCTGGACCGGATGGATGGAGGACAGGGGCCCCGGGGACACTGAAGCTTTCTTT
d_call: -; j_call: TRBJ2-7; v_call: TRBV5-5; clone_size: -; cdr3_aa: CASSLLSAISYEQYF; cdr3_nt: TGTGCCAGCAGCTTATTGTCAGCGATCTCCTACGAGCAGTACTTC
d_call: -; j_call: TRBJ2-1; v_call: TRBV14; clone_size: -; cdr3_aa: CASSEWSYNEQFF; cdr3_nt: TGTGCCAGCAGCGAGTGGTCCTACAATGAGCAGTTCTTC
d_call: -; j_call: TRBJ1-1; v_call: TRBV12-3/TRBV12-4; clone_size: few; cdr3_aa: CASSSGRVVEAFF; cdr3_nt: TGTGCCAGCAGTTCCGGAAGGGTCGTTGAAGCTTTCTTT
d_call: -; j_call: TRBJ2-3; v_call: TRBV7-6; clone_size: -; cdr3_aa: CASSPLGSTQYF; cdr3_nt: TGTGCCAGCAGCCCCTTAGGGAGTACGCAGTATTTT
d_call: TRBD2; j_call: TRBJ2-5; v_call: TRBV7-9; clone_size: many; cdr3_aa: CASIGLAEETQYF; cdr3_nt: TGTGCCAGCATTGGACTAGCTGAAGAGACCCAGTACTTC
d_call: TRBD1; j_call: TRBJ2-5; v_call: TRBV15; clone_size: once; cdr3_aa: CATSRPTGEETQYF; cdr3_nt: TGTGCCACCAGCAGACCCACAGGGGAGGAGACCCAGTACTTC
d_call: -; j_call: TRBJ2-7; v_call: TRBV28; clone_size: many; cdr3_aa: CASLRGFLVYEQYF; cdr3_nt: TGTGCCAGCCTCAGAGGCTTTTTGGTCTACGAGCAGTACTTC
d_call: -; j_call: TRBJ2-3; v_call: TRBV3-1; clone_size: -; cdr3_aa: CASSLMWGLSTDTQYF; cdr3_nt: TGTGCCAGCAGCCTGATGTGGGGGTTAAGCACAGATACGCAGTATTTT
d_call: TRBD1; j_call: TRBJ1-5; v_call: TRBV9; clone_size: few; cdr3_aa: CASGTGAGQPQHF; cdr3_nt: TGTGCCAGCGGGACAGGGGCAGGGCAGCCCCAGCATTTT
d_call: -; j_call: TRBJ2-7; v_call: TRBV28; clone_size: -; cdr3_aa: CASSSETYEQYF; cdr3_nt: TGTGCCAGCAGTTCGGAGACCTACGAGCAGTACTTC
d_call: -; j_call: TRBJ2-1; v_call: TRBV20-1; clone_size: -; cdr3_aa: CSATDWGFSASSYNEQFF; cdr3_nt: TGCAGTGCTACCGACTGGGGCTTTTCGGCCAGCTCCTACAATGAGCAGTTCTTC
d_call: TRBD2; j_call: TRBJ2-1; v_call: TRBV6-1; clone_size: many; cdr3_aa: CASRLAPIGGSYNEQFF; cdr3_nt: TGTGCCAGTCGACTAGCGCCCATTGGGGGGTCCTACAATGAGCAGTTCTTC
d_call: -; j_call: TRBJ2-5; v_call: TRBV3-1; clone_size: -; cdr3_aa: CASSQELGGAIQETQYF; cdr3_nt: TGTGCCAGCAGCCAAGAGCTAGGGGGAGCAATTCAAGAGACCCAGTACTTC
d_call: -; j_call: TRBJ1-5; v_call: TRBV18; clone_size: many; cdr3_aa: CASSPKNRVLLDQPQHF; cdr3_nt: TGTGCCAGCTCACCTAAGAATAGGGTATTATTGGATCAGCCCCAGCATTTT
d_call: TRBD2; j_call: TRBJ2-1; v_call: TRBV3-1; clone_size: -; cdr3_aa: CASSQASASGYEQFF; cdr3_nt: TGTGCCAGCAGCCAAGCATCGGCTAGCGGCTATGAGCAGTTCTTC
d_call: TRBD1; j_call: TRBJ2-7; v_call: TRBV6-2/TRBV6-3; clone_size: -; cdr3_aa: CATVQGGAYEQYF; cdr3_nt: TGTGCCACCGTACAGGGGGGCGCCTACGAGCAGTACTTC
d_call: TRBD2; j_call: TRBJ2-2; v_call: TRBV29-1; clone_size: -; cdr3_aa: CSACPSGTGELFF; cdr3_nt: TGCAGCGCTTGCCCTAGCGGAACCGGGGAGCTGTTTTTT
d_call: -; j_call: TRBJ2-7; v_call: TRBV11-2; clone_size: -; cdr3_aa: CASSAQRVYEQYF; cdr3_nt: TGTGCCAGCAGCGCTCAGAGAGTCTACGAGCAGTACTTC
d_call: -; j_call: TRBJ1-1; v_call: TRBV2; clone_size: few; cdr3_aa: CASSGRVYTEAFF; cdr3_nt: TGTGCCAGCAGCGGCCGGGTTTACACTGAAGCTTTCTTT
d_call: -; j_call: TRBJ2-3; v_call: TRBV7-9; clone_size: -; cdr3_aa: CASSPRLDTQYF; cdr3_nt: TGTGCCAGCAGCCCGCGGTTGGATACGCAGTATTTT
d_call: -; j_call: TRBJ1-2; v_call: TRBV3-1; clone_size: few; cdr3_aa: CASSQTGQGYTF; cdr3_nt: TGTGCCAGCAGCCAGACAGGCCAAGGCTACACCTTC
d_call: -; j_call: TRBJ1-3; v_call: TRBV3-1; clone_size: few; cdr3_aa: CASSQVVSGNSGNTIYF; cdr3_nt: TGTGCCAGCAGCCAAGTGGTCTCGGGGAACTCCGGAAACACCATATATTTT